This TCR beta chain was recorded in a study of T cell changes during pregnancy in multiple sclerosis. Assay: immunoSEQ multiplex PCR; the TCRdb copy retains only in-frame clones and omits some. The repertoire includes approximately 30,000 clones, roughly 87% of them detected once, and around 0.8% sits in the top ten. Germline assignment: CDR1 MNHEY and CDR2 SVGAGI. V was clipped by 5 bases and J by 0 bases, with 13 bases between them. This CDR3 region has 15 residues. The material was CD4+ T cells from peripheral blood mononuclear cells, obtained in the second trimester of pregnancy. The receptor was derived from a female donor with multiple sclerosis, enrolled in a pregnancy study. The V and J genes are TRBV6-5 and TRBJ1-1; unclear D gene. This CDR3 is CASSPQPEVNTEAFF. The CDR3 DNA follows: TGTGCCAGCAGTCCCCAGCCCGAGGTGAACACTGAAGCTTTCTTT.